Presented here are 9 T cell receptor beta chains from one specimen sequenced in a study of blood T cells in healthy people across ages. Through a sample-barcoded 5' primer and a J-beta primer mix, a second PCR was run for roughly 6 to 12 cycles. In TCRdb, the 5' RACE reads were re-called with MiXCR into one record per CDR3 protein. The data hold about 810,000 distinct CDR3 sequences, with approximately 35% observed a single time. The sequenced sample was blood. These receptors were obtained from a man younger than 35 in good health.

This clonotype has a handful of counts. This chain connects TRBV12-3 or TRBV12-4 to TRBJ2-7; D perhaps matches TRBD2 (7 bases). The CDR3 contains 13 residues. Trimming removed 6 bases at V and 3 bases at J, with 12 bases between. The CDR3 DNA follows: TGTGCCAGCAGACGGGGGGCCGTCTACGAGCAGTACTTC. Amino acid sequence: CASRRGAVYEQYF.

This chain connects TRBV3-1 to TRBJ2-1, with TRBD2 as a possible D gene (7 bases). The J call is uncertain, as TRBJ2-7 better fits the DNA end. Germline loops: CDR1 LGHDT, CDR2 YNNKEL (reference sequence). The CDR3 consists of 20 residues. The DNA for the CDR3 is TGTGCCAGCAGCCAAGAAGGTCCAGCGGGGACACTAGGCTCCTACAATGAGCAGTACTTC. This translates into CASSQEGPAGTLGSYNEQYF.

This clonotype was detected a few times. This chain joins TRBV20-1 and TRBJ2-3, with 10 bases that match TRBD2. The junction had 7 bases not matched to a gene; V was cut back by 3 bases and J by 4 bases. The CDR3 contains 15 residues. CDR1 is DFQATT and CDR2 is SNEGSKA in the germline V gene (reference sequence). The CDR3 region is CSARALAGVSDTQYF. Written as DNA, the CDR3 is TGCAGTGCTAGGGCCCTAGCGGGGGTGTCAGATACGCAGTATTTT.

This clonotype was counted between two and nine times. The V call is TRBV20-1, the J call TRBJ2-4, with 8 bases matching TRBD2. The CDR3 is 14 residues long. From germline, CDR1 is DFQATT and CDR2 SNEGSKA (reference sequence). J gave up 7 bases and V 3 bases, and 8 bases lay outside the gene matches. CDR3 coding DNA: TGCAGTGCTAGCCCTTTAACGGGGGGGAACATTCAGTACTTC. This gives the protein CSASPLTGGNIQYF.

This chain uses TRBV7-2 with TRBJ1-1; 7 bases match TRBD1. Germline CDR1 and CDR2: SGHTA and FQGNSA. The CDR3 contains 14 residues. The V and J ends lost 1 base and 10 bases, in that order; junction bases with no gene match: 9. The CDR3 DNA sequence: TGTGCCAGCAGCTTAGAAGGGGGCGAGGAGGCAGCTTTCTTT. This translates into CASSLEGGEEAAFF.

The sample holds a few counts of this clonotype. This sequence joins TRBV27 and TRBJ2-7; 7 bases map to TRBD1. The V gene end was trimmed by 7 bases and the J gene end by 7 bases; junction bases not matched to a gene: 13. The germline gives CDR1 MNHEY, CDR2 SMNVEV (reference sequence). This CDR3 spans 14 amino acids. The CDR3, as DNA: TGTGCCAGCACCCTAAGCCCGACAGGGAATGAGCAGTACTTC. Translating it yields CASTLSPTGNEQYF.

For this clonotype: A read error is possible here, since a much larger clone lies one base away. The chain combines TRBV20-1 with TRBJ2-5; possibly TRBD2 for D (7 bases). The V and J ends lost 5 bases and 11 bases respectively, with 24 bases between them. Germline V lookup: CDR1 DFQATT, CDR2 SNEGSKA (reference sequence). The CDR3 spans 14 residues. CDR3 protein: CSALRGAGRNEQYF. The DNA for the CDR3 is TGCAGTGCTCTTCGGGGGGCCGGCAGAAATGAGCAGTACTTC.

This clonotype was seen a handful of times. V and J are TRBV7-8 and TRBJ2-3; D possibly corresponds to TRBD2 (7 bases). Trimming stripped 5 bases from V and 1 base from J, with 16 bases between. CDR3 length: 16 amino acids. The germline gives CDR1 SGHVS, CDR2 FQNEAQ. CDR3 in DNA: TGTGCCAGCAGCATTAGGGGGGGGCGAGGCACAGATACGCAGTATTTT. It codes for CASSIRGGRGTDTQYF.

This clonotype was seen just once. The genes are TRBV30 and TRBJ1-5; weak D call: TRBD1 (5 bases). Trimming stripped 3 bases from V and 7 bases from J, with 10 bases between. Per the germline V gene, CDR1 is GTSNPN and CDR2 is SVGIG (reference sequence). The CDR3 length is 12 residues. DNA of the CDR3: TGTGCCTGGAGCAGGGTGAAGCAGCCCCAGCATTTT. It yields the protein CAWSRVKQPQHF.